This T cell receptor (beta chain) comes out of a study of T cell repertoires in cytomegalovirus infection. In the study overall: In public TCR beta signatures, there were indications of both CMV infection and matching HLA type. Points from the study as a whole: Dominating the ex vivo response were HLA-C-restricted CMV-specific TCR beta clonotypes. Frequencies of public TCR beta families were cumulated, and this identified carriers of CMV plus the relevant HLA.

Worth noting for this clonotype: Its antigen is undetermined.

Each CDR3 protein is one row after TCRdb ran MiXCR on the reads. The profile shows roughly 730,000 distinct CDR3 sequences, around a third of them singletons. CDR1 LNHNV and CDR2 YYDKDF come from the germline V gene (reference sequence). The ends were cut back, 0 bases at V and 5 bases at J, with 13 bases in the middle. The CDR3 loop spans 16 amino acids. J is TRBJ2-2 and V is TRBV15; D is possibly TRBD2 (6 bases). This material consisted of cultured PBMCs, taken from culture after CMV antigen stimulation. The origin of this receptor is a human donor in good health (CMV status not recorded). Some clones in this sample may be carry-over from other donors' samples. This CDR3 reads CATSRDIRGGTGELFF. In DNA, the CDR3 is TGTGCCACCAGCAGAGATATTAGGGGAGGAACCGGGGAGCTGTTTTTT.